This is a list of T cell receptor beta chains from one sample in a study of read filtering for tumor transcriptome and immune sequencing. TCRdb passed the reads through MiXCR, listing each CDR3 protein once. This table holds approximately 37,000 distinct CDR3 sequences, 14% found once. Material: a population of CD138-negative cells sorted from bone marrow. These receptors all stem from a donor over 35 with multiple myeloma. The CDR3 runs from the conserved cysteine through the conserved F or W. Fields, in order: J gene, clone size, V gene, CDR3 length, D gene, CDR3 protein, CDR3 DNA. D genes are given only for firm matches. The size field is filled for only some rows; it gives once, few, many or a size class.

TRBJ2-3 many TRBV29-1 12 . CSVNPGPDTQYF TGCAGCGTGAATCCAGGGCCCGATACGCAGTATTTT
TRBJ2-1 many TRBV5-1 14 . CASGSGQGRDEQFF TGCGCCAGCGGAAGCGGGCAGGGGAGGGATGAGCAGTTCTTC
TRBJ1-5 . TRBV6-6 14 . CASSVGWGNQPQHF TGTGCCAGCTCCGTCGGCTGGGGCAATCAGCCCCAGCATTTT
TRBJ2-6 . TRBV19 14 . CASSIGAGANVLTF TGTGCCAGTAGTATTGGGGCTGGGGCCAACGTCCTGACTTTC
TRBJ1-3 . TRBV3-1 15 . CASSLGSTSGNTIYF TGTGCCAGCAGCCTCGGGTCCACCTCTGGAAACACCATATATTTT
TRBJ2-3 many TRBV5-6 16 . CASSSIGARLTDTQYF TGTGCCAGCAGCTCGATCGGAGCCCGACTCACAGATACGCAGTATTTT
TRBJ2-1 . TRBV11-3 16 . CASSPTSDLSYNEQFF TGTGCCAGCAGCCCAACTAGTGACCTCTCCTACAATGAGCAGTTCTTC
TRBJ1-2 many TRBV12-3/TRBV12-4 15 TRBD1 CASLSRDRGLSGYTF TGTGCCAGCCTTTCCCGGGACAGGGGTCTTAGTGGCTACACCTTC
TRBJ1-6 many TRBV7-8 15 TRBD1 CASSRQGNLDSPLHF TGTGCCAGCAGCCGACAGGGGAACCTTGATTCACCCCTCCACTTT
TRBJ2-1 many TRBV11-2 14 TRBD1 CASSLGGQSLRRFF TGTGCCAGCAGCTTAGGGGGACAGTCCCTTCGTCGGTTCTTC
TRBJ2-1 many TRBV28 14 . CASSPRDRNNEQFF TGTGCCAGCAGTCCCCGGGACCGCAACAATGAGCAGTTCTTC
TRBJ1-1 many TRBV5-1 14 . CASSLNLVGTEAFF TGCGCCAGCAGCTTAAACTTGGTGGGCACTGAAGCTTTCTTT
TRBJ1-2 . TRBV6-4 14 . CASSAVEILYGYTF TGTGCCAGCAGCGCCGTGGAGATCCTCTATGGCTACACCTTC
TRBJ2-3 many TRBV9 16 . CASSVVGYSGTDTQYF TGTGCCAGCAGCGTAGTGGGGTACAGCGGCACAGATACGCAGTATTTT
TRBJ2-3 many TRBV7-9 12 . CASSSSKDTQYF TGTGCCAGCAGCTCCTCGAAAGATACGCAGTATTTT
TRBJ2-3 many TRBV29-1 15 TRBD2 CSVDPSGRSTDTQYF TGCAGCGTTGATCCTAGCGGGCGTAGCACAGATACGCAGTATTTT
TRBJ1-5 few TRBV4-1 14 . CASSQTSHNQPQHF TGCGCCAGCAGCCAAACATCGCACAATCAGCCCCAGCATTTT
TRBJ2-1 many TRBV6-5 13 . CASSHHPANEQFF TGTGCCAGCAGTCACCACCCCGCCAATGAGCAGTTCTTC
TRBJ1-1 . TRBV12-3/TRBV12-4 14 . CASSLGGKGTEAFF TGTGCCAGCAGTTTAGGGGGAAAGGGCACTGAAGCTTTCTTT
TRBJ2-3 many TRBV5-1 12 . CASSLWGDTQYF TGCGCCAGCAGCTTGTGGGGAGATACGCAGTATTTT
TRBJ2-5 many TRBV10-3 15 TRBD2 CASGREASGAETQYF TGTGCCAGCGGGCGGGAGGCTAGCGGGGCAGAGACCCAGTACTTC
TRBJ1-1 . TRBV12-3/TRBV12-4 12 . CASSLGQTEAFF TGTGCCAGCAGTCTAGGACAGACGGAAGCTTTCTTT
TRBJ2-3 many TRBV20-1 15 TRBD1 CSATTGGASRDTQYF TGCAGTGCCACGACAGGGGGTGCATCGAGAGATACGCAGTATTTT
TRBJ2-1 many TRBV15 17 TRBD1 CATSRPPYAGGQKEQFF TGTGCCACCAGCAGACCCCCGTACGCAGGGGGCCAGAAGGAGCAGTTCTTC
TRBJ2-3 few TRBV5-6 13 . CASYGVSKDTQYF TGTGCCAGTTATGGGGTATCAAAAGATACGCAGTATTTT
TRBJ1-4 many TRBV4-1 14 . CASSQAHGNEKRFF TGCGCCAGCAGCCAAGCCCACGGGAATGAAAAACGGTTTTTT
TRBJ1-2 many TRBV12-3/TRBV12-4 13 . CASGRDRLIGYTF TGTGCCAGCGGACGGGACCGACTTATCGGCTACACCTTC
TRBJ1-5 few TRBV20-1 12 . CSATRPNQPQHF TGCAGTGCTACCAGACCCAATCAGCCCCAGCATTTT
TRBJ2-5 many TRBV6-2/TRBV6-3 13 TRBD2 CASRPSGSETQYF TGTGCCAGCAGGCCTAGCGGGTCGGAGACCCAGTACTTC
TRBJ2-3 many TRBV7-9 16 TRBD2 CASSATSGSNTDTQYF TGTGCCAGCAGCGCGACTAGCGGGTCCAACACAGATACGCAGTATTTT
TRBJ2-7 many TRBV7-2 19 TRBD2 CASSPSPGTSGGLEYERYF TGTGCCAGCAGCCCCAGTCCCGGGACTAGCGGGGGGCTAGAGTACGAGCGGTACTTC
TRBJ2-1 many TRBV5-1 16 TRBD2 CASTSQAGGIYNEQFF TGCGCCAGCACCAGTCAGGCGGGGGGAATTTACAATGAGCAGTTCTTC
TRBJ2-4 many TRBV12-3/TRBV12-4 14 . CASSFGGAKNIQYF TGTGCCAGCAGTTTTGGGGGAGCCAAAAACATTCAGTACTTC
TRBJ2-7 many TRBV29-1 15 TRBD1 CSVETGTGATYEQYF TGCAGCGTGGAAACCGGGACAGGGGCCACCTACGAGCAGTACTTC
TRBJ1-5 many TRBV19 14 . CATKGPRVNQPQHF TGTGCCACTAAGGGACCCAGGGTGAACCAGCCCCAGCATTTT
TRBJ1-1 many TRBV6-5 14 TRBD1 CASSDRGRNTEAFF TGTGCCAGCAGCGACAGGGGGCGGAACACTGAAGCTTTCTTT